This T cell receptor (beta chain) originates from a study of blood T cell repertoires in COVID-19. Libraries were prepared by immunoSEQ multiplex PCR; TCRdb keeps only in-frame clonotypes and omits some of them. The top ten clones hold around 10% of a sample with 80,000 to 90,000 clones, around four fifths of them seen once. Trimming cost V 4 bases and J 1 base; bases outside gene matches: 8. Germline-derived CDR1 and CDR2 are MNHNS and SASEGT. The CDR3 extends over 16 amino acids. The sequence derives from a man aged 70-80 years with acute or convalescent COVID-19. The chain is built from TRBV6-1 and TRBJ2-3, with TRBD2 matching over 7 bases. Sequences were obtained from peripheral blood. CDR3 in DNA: TGTGCCAGCAGTGGTCGGAGGAGCGGGGGCACAGATACGCAGTATTTT. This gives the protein CASSGRRSGGTDTQYF.